This entry lists 14 T cell receptor beta chains sequenced from one sample in a study of T-cell reconstitution after alpha-beta-depleted transplantation in children. A library of TCRbeta sequences, prepared with unique molecular identifiers, was generated. TCRdb re-called the PCR reads through MiXCR, storing one row per CDR3 protein. Of around 530,000 distinct CDR3 sequences in the sample, around a third were seen once. The sample here was PBMCs from the stem cell graft donor, taken from the stem cell graft. The receptor set was obtained from a human donor who donated a stem cell graft to a child with aplastic anemia.

There are many counts of this clonotype. The chain carries TRBV20-1 and TRBJ1-1, with TRBD1 identical over 8 bases. Trimming at V came to 0 bases and at J to 4 bases, leaving 10 bases not matched to a gene. This CDR3 spans 16 amino acids. CDR1 DFQATT and CDR2 SNEGSKA come from the germline V gene (reference sequence). The CDR3 bases are TGCAGTGCTAGAGATTGGACAGGGAGTTTAGGCACTGAAGCTTTCTTT. Translation gives CSARDWTGSLGTEAFF.

In its sample, this clonotype was seen a few times. The chain recombines TRBV18 with TRBJ2-3; D unresolved. The CDR3 runs to 17 residues. Looked up from germline, CDR1 is KGHSH and CDR2 is LQKENI. V gave up 4 bases and J gave up 2 bases, with 19 bases separating them. CDR3 amino acids: CASSLLPRDQITDTQYF. CDR3 sequence (DNA): TGTGCCAGCTCACTGCTTCCTCGAGACCAGATCACAGATACGCAGTATTTT.

This clonotype showed up just a few times. The chain employs TRBV10-2 and TRBJ2-3; the match to TRBD2 covers 7 bases. CDR3 length equals 16 residues. The V segment lost 6 bases and the J segment 1 base; nucleotides outside the gene matches: 10. Germline V CDR1 and CDR2: WSHSY, SAAADI. CDR3 region: CASSRGAAGRTDTQYF. CDR3 sequence (DNA): TGCGCCAGCAGCCGGGGTGCAGCGGGACGCACAGATACGCAGTATTTT.

The V gene is TRBV6-1, the J gene TRBJ2-3; TRBD1 aligns across 7 bases. The junction had 9 bases not matched to a gene; V was cut back by 7 bases and J by 2 bases. CDR1 is MNHNS, CDR2 SASEGT, per germline. CDR3 size: 15 residues. CDR3 loop: CASMVRDRATDTQYF. Here the CDR3 DNA reads TGTGCCAGCATGGTCCGGGACAGAGCCACAGATACGCAGTATTTT.

About this clonotype: Germline is not matched at one junction end, which may reflect a read error. This chain links TRBV12-3 or TRBV12-4 with TRBJ2-1; perhaps TRBD1 as D (5 bases). This CDR3 has 12 amino acids. CDR3 residues: CASSRAGNERFF. The CDR3 nucleotides read TGTGCCAGCAGTCGCGCAGGGAATGAGCGGTTCTTC.

The CDR3 here is CASSLGEEQFF. Here the CDR3 DNA reads TGCGCCAGCAGCTTAGGAGAGGAGCAGTTCTTC. The chain links TRBV5-1 to TRBJ2-1; D is ambiguous. Trimming removed 2 bases at V and 10 bases at J, with 7 bases between. Germline lookup yields CDR1 SGHRS and CDR2 YFSETQ. CDR3 length equals 11 residues.

The chain is built from TRBV19 and TRBJ2-1; no definite D call. The CDR3 is 14 residues long. Germline CDR1 is LNHDA and CDR2 is SQIVND (reference sequence). Trimming took 2 bases from V and 7 from J, leaving 12 bases between them. The CDR3 protein is CASSISSGRNEQFF. The CDR3 DNA follows: TGTGCCAGTAGTATAAGTTCGGGTAGGAATGAGCAGTTCTTC.

The chain employs TRBV24-1 and TRBJ2-1; 12 positions agree with TRBD2. From germline, CDR1 is KGHDR and CDR2 SFDVKD. After removal of 3 bases from V and 4 bases from J, the junction contained 3 bases not matched to a gene. The CDR3 runs 16 residues. CDR3 residues: CATSDPSGREYNEQFF. CDR3 in DNA: TGTGCCACCAGTGATCCTAGCGGGAGGGAGTACAATGAGCAGTTCTTC.

The J gene is TRBJ1-1, the V gene TRBV5-1; D is unclear. The CDR3 runs to 13 residues. Germline CDR1 is SGHRS and CDR2 is YFSETQ. V lost 6 bases, J lost 1 base, and 10 bases lay in between. This CDR3 reads CASKERANTEAFF. As DNA, the CDR3 is TGCGCCAGCAAAGAAAGGGCGAACACTGAAGCTTTCTTT.

The J gene is TRBJ1-6, the V gene TRBV7-2; no clear D. Germline V gene data show CDR1 as SGHTA and CDR2 as FQGNSA. The CDR3 runs to 15 residues. V dropped 3 bases and J dropped 7 bases, with 13 bases sitting between them. CDR3 region: CASSLQFVSNSPLHF. The CDR3 bases are TGTGCCAGCAGCTTGCAATTCGTCTCGAATTCACCCCTCCACTTT. Looking up the rest from reference TRBV7-2 and TRBJ1-6 gives the full variable domain: GAGVSQSPSNKVTEKGKDVELRCDPISGHTALYWYRQSLGQGLEFLIYFQGNSAPDKSGLPSDRFSAERTGGSVSTLTIQRTQQEDSAVYLCASSLQFVSNSPLHFGNGTRLTVT.

This clonotype has a handful of counts. CDR3 DNA sequence: TGTGCCAGCACCGAGAGGGTAGCGGGATACAATGAGCAGTTCTTC. Protein product: CASTERVAGYNEQFF. V usage is TRBV11-2 and J usage is TRBJ2-1; 8 nucleotides agree with TRBD2. CDR1 is SGHAT and CDR2 is FQNNGV in the germline V gene. Trimming cost V 7 bases and J 4 bases; bases outside gene matches: 9. The CDR3 extends over 15 amino acids.

The V and J genes are TRBV18 and TRBJ1-1; D is ambiguous. The CDR3 covers 14 residues. CDR1 is KGHSH and CDR2 is LQKENI in the germline V gene. Trimming took 3 bases from V and 1 from J, leaving 9 bases between them. Here the CDR3 DNA reads TGTGCCAGCTCACCCGACGGAAGGAACACTGAAGCTTTCTTT. Residues: CASSPDGRNTEAFF.

This clonotype was counted only a few times. This chain links TRBV7-2 with TRBJ2-3, with 7 bases that match TRBD2. Germline assignment: CDR1 SGHTA and CDR2 FQGNSA. V lost 3 bases, J lost 5 bases, and 11 bases stayed unmatched. The CDR3 loop spans 16 amino acids. The CDR3 region has the DNA TGTGCCAGCAGCTTCCTCGGGGGGAGTTTCGGAGATACGCAGTATTTT. Protein: CASSFLGGSFGDTQYF.

The gene calls are TRBV7-9 and TRBJ2-7; D gene ambiguous. CDR3 length: 14 amino acids. Germline assignment: CDR1 SEHNR and CDR2 FQNEAQ (reference sequence). The germline V and J ends were trimmed by 5 bases and 0 bases, with 11 bases remaining between them. The CDR3 is CASSTIGDSYEQYF. CDR3 nucleotides: TGTGCCAGCAGCACAATTGGGGACTCCTACGAGCAGTACTTC.